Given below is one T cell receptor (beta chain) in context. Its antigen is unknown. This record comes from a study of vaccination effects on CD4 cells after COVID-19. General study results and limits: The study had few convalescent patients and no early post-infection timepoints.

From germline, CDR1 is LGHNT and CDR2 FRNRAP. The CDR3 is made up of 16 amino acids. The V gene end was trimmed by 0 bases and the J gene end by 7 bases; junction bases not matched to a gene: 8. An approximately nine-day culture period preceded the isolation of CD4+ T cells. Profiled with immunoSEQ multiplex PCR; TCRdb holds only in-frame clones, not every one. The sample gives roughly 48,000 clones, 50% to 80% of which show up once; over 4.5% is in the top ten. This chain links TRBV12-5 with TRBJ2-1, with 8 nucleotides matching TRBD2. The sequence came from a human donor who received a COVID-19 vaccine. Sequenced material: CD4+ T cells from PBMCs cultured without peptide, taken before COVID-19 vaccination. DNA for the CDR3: TGTGCTAGTGGTTTGGTACCCCGGGGGGGTAGGAATGAGCAGTTCTTC. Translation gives CASGLVPRGGRNEQFF.